The 14 T cell receptor beta chains given below trace back to one sample, sequenced in a study of blood T cell repertoires in COVID-19. Method: immunoSEQ multiplex PCR; TCRdb's copy keeps in-frame clones and lacks some. The table lists more than 60,000 clones, around 80% of them singletons. The specimen was peripheral blood. The origin of the receptors is a woman over 75 with acute or convalescent COVID-19.

The chain has TRBV25-1 and TRBJ2-1, with TRBD2 matching 11 bases. The CDR3 is made up of 15 amino acids. Per germline, CDR1 MGHDK and CDR2 SYGVNS. V lost 4 bases, J lost 5 bases, and 4 bases stayed unmatched. This CDR3 is CASSVLAGVDNEQFF. CDR3 nucleotides: TGTGCCAGCAGTGTACTAGCGGGAGTCGACAATGAGCAGTTCTTC.

V usage is TRBV6-2 or TRBV6-3 and J usage is TRBJ1-1, with TRBD1 as a possible D gene (5 bases). CDR1 and CDR2 from the germline V gene are MNHEY and SVGEGT. This CDR3 has 15 residues. The V and J ends lost 5 bases and 0 bases respectively, with 13 bases between them. CDR3 DNA: TGTGCCAGCAGTACGTGGGGGGGGATGAACACTGAAGCTTTCTTT. Protein product: CASSTWGGMNTEAFF.

This chain uses TRBV28 with TRBJ2-5, with a possible D match to TRBD2 (6 bases). Trimming shortened V by 7 bases and J by 0 bases, and 12 bases separated the two germline ends. In germline, CDR1 is MDHEN, CDR2 SYDVKM. The CDR3 contains 14 residues. CDR3 in DNA: TGTGCCAGCATCCCCGGCGGGGACCAAGAGACCCAGTACTTC. This codes for CASIPGGDQETQYF.

The genes are TRBV20-1 and TRBJ1-1; D is uncertain. The germline gives CDR1 DFQATT, CDR2 SNEGSKA (reference sequence). Trimming took 0 bases from V and 11 from J, leaving 10 bases between them. CDR3 length: 11 residues. CDR3 loop: CSARDPNSAFF. The CDR3 nucleotides are TGCAGTGCTAGAGATCCAAATAGTGCTTTCTTT.

This clone was observed a handful of times. The V and J genes are TRBV5-1 and TRBJ2-2; D unresolved. The germline V gene has CDR1 SGHRS and CDR2 YFSETQ. V lost 4 bases, J lost 9 bases, and 7 bases lay in between. This CDR3 is 11 amino acids long. The CDR3 region is CASSVHRELFF. CDR3 coding DNA: TGCGCCAGCAGCGTGCACAGGGAGCTGTTTTTT.

This clone was counted once. The J gene is TRBJ1-2, the V gene TRBV18, with D possibly matching TRBD1 (5 bases). The CDR3 consists of 15 residues. The germline V gene encodes CDR1 KGHSH and CDR2 LQKENI. With 5 bases removed from V and 5 bases from J, the gap between germline ends came to 18 bases. The CDR3 DNA sequence: TGTGCCAGCTCAACAAGCCCGGGCAGGACATATGGCTACACCTTC. Residues: CASSTSPGRTYGYTF.

This chain uses TRBV5-1 with TRBJ2-7; 10 nucleotides agree with TRBD1. There are 16 residues in the CDR3. V trimming: 4 bases; J trimming: 4 bases; junction bases outside the gene matches: 11. Germline CDR1 is SGHRS and CDR2 is YFSETQ. CDR3 in DNA: TGCGCCAGCAGCCCCGGGACAGGGGCGATTAAGTACGAGCAGTACTTC. Translating it yields CASSPGTGAIKYEQYF.

The chain joins TRBV7-7 to TRBJ2-5; D is possibly TRBD1 (5 bases). Between the trimmed V and J ends, which lost 1 base and 2 bases, there was a span of 5 bases. The CDR3 has 13 amino acids. The V gene's germline CDR1 is SSHAT and CDR2 FNYEAQ (reference sequence). The chain's CDR3 is CASSLGQQETQYF. Here the CDR3 DNA reads TGTGCCAGCAGCTTAGGACAGCAAGAGACCCAGTACTTC.

The chain is built from TRBV5-4 and TRBJ2-5; no firm D call. This CDR3 spans 14 amino acids. With 0 bases removed from V and 5 bases from J, the gap between germline ends came to 11 bases. The germline V gene has CDR1 SGHNT and CDR2 YYREEE (reference sequence). Here the CDR3 reads CASSLDTGRETQYF. The CDR3 nucleotides read TGTGCCAGCAGCTTGGATACGGGTAGGGAGACCCAGTACTTC.

This chain connects TRBV5-8 to TRBJ1-2; 10 bases are shared with TRBD1. Germline CDR1 is SGHTS and CDR2 is YDEGEE. The CDR3 loop spans 13 amino acids. Unmatched junction bases numbered 5, after V lost 4 bases and J lost 8 bases. The CDR3 here is CASSTGQGSGYTF. The CDR3 DNA is TGTGCCAGCAGCACGGGACAGGGGAGCGGCTACACCTTC.

This clone showed up just once. The J gene is TRBJ2-1, the V gene TRBV7-2; TRBD1 is a possible D gene (5 bases). V was cut by 5 bases and J by 5 bases, with 19 bases left in between. The germline CDR1 and CDR2 sequences are SGHTA and FQGNSA. There are 16 residues in the CDR3. In DNA, the CDR3 is TGTGCCAGCAGCCACCCCCCTGGGGCCAGGGACAATGAGCAGTTCTTC. Residues: CASSHPPGARDNEQFF.

This clone turned up a few times. The J gene is TRBJ1-2, the V gene TRBV4-1; a possible D gene is TRBD1 (6 bases). Per the germline V gene, CDR1 is MGHRA and CDR2 is YSYEKL. V lost 1 base, J lost 2 bases, and 17 bases lay in between. CDR3 length: 17 residues. Written as DNA, the CDR3 is TGCGCCAGCAGCCAAGTTACGGCAGGGGTAACCAACTATGGCTACACCTTC. Its protein product is CASSQVTAGVTNYGYTF.

The chain is built from TRBV6-5 and TRBJ1-6, with D tentatively TRBD1 (5 bases). CDR1 and CDR2 from the germline V gene are MNHEY and SVGAGI. The germline V and J ends were trimmed by 6 bases and 4 bases, with 10 bases remaining between them. The length of the CDR3 is 14 residues. The CDR3 sequence is CASSDPGYNSPLHF. The CDR3 DNA sequence: TGTGCCAGCAGCGATCCAGGGTATAATTCACCCCTCCACTTT.

This chain connects TRBV27 to TRBJ2-3; D is possibly TRBD2 (5 bases). From germline, CDR1 is MNHEY and CDR2 SMNVEV (reference sequence). The CDR3 length is 15 residues. The ends were cut back, 5 bases at V and 4 bases at J, with 16 bases in the middle. CDR3 in amino acids: CASSGTGRVADTQYF. CDR3 DNA: TGTGCCAGCAGTGGTACGGGGAGAGTAGCAGATACGCAGTATTTT.